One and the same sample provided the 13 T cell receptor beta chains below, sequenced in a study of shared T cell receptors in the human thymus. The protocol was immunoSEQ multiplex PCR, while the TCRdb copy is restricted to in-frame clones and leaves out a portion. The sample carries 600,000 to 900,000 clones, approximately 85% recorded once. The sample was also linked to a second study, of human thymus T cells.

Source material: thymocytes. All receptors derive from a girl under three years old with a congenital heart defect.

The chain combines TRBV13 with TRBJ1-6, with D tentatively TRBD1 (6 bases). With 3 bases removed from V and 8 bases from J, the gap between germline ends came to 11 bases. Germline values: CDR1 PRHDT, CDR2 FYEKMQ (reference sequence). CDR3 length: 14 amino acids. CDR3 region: CASSFRGKYSPLHF. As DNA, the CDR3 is TGTGCCAGCAGCTTCAGGGGAAAGTATTCACCCCTCCACTTT.

Written as DNA, the CDR3 is TGTGCCAGCAGTTGTGACAGGGGGAGCCGGGCAGATACGCAGTATTTT. Translated: CASSCDRGSRADTQYF. The chain has TRBV28 and TRBJ2-3, with TRBD1 identical over 9 bases. After removal of 4 bases from V and 4 bases from J, the junction contained 9 bases not matched to a gene. The germline V gene has CDR1 MDHEN and CDR2 SYDVKM. The length of the CDR3 is 16 residues.

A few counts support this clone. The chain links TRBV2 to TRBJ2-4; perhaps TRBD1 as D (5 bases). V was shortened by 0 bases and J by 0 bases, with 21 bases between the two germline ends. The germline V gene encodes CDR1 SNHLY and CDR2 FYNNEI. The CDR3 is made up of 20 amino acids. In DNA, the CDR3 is TGTGCCAGCAGTGAAGCGGTAACAGGACGAACCTTGCTAGCCAAAAACATTCAGTACTTC. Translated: CASSEAVTGRTLLAKNIQYF.

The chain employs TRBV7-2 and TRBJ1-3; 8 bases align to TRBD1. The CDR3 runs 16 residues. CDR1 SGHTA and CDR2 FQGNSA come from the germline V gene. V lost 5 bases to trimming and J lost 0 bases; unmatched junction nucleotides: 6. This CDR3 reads CASSGQGFLSGNTIYF. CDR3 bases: TGTGCCAGCAGCGGACAGGGTTTCCTCTCTGGAAACACCATATATTTT.

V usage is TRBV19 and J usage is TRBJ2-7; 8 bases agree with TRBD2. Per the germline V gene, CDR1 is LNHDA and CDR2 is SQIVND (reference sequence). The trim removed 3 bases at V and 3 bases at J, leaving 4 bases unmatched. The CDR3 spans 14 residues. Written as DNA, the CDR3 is TGTGCCAGTAGTATTAGCGGGGCAAGCTACGAGCAGTACTTC. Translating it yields CASSISGASYEQYF.

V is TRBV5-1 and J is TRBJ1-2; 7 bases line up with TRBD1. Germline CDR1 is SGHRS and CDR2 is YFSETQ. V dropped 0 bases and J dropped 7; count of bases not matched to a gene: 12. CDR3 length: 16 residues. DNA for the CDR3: TGCGCCAGCAGCTTGGACGACAGGGTAGTTAGCTGTGGCTACACCTTC. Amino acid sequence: CASSLDDRVVSCGYTF.

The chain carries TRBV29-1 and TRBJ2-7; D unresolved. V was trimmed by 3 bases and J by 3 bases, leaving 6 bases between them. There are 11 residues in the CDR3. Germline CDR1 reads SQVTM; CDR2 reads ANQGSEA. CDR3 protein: CSVESLYEQYF. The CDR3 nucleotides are TGCAGCGTTGAGTCCCTCTACGAGCAGTACTTC.

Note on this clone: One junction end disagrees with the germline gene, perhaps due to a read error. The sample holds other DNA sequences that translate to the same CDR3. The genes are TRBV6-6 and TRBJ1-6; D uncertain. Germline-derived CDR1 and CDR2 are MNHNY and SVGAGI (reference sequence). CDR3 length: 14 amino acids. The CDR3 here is CASSSHHGNSPLHF. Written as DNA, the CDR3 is TGTGCCAGCAGTTCGCATCACGGTAATTCCCCCCTCCACTTT.

DNA of the CDR3: TGTGCCAGCTCGATGTGGAGAGCAGATACGCAGTATTTT. This codes for CASSMWRADTQYF. The chain links TRBV6-4 to TRBJ2-3; D call uncertain. The length of the CDR3 is 13 residues. Germline V gene lookup returns CDR1 MRHNA and CDR2 SNTAGT. The V end lost 8 bases, the J end lost 4 bases, and 13 bases lay between the germline ends.

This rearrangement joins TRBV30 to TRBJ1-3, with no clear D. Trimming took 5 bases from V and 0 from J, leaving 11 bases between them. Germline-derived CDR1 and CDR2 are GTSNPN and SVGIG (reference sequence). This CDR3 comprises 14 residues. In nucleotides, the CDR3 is TGTGCCTGGGTTATAGCTAACTCTGGAAACACCATATATTTT. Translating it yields CAWVIANSGNTIYF.

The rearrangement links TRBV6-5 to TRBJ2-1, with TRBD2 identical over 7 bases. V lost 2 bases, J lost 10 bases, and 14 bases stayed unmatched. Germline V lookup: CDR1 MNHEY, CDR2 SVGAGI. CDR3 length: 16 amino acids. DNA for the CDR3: TGTGCCAGCAGTTACGTTGCACGGGGGGTGCACATCGAGCAGTTCTTC. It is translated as CASSYVARGVHIEQFF.

In DNA form, the CDR3 reads TGTGCCAGCAGCTTGTACGGTATTTGGAGTGGCTACACCTTC. Translating gives CASSLYGIWSGYTF. The chain has TRBV5-4 and TRBJ1-2; D not certain. Germline lookup yields CDR1 SGHNT and CDR2 YYREEE (reference sequence). This CDR3 is 14 amino acids long. V was clipped by 1 base and J by 7 bases, with 14 bases between them.

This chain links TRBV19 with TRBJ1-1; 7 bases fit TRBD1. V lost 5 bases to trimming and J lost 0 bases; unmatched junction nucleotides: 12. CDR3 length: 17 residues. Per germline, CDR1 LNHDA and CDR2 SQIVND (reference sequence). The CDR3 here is CASSLPRRTGLNTEAFF. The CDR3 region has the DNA TGTGCCAGTAGTCTCCCCCGGAGGACAGGTCTGAACACTGAAGCTTTCTTT.